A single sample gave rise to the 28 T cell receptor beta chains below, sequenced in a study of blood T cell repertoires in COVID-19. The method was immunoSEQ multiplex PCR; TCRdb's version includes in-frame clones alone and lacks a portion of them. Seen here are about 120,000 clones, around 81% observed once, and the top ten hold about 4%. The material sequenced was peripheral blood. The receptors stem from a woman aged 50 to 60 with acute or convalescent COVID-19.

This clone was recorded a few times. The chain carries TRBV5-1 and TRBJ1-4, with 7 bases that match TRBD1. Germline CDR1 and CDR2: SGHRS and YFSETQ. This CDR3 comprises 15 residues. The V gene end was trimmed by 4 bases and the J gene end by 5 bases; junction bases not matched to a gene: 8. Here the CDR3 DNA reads TGCGCCAGCAGCCCCGGGACAGTGGAAAATGAAAAACTGTTTTTT. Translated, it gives CASSPGTVENEKLFF.

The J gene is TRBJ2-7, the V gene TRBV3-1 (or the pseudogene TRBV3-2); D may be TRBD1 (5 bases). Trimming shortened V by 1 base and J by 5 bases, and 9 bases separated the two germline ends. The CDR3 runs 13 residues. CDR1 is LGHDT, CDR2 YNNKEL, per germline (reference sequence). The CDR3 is CASSQALDNEQYF. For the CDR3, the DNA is TGTGCCAGCAGCCAAGCGTTGGACAACGAGCAGTACTTC.

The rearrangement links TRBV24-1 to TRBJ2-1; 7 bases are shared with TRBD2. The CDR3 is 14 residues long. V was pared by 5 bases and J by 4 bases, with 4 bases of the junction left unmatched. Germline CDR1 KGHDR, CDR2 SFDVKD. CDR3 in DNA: TGTGCCACCAGTGCCCTGGGACTATACAATGAGCAGTTCTTC. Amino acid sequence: CATSALGLYNEQFF.

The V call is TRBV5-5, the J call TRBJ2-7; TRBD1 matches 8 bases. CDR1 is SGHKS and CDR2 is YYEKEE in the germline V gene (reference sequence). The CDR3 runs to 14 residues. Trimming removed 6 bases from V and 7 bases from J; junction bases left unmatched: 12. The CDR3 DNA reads TGTGCCAGCAACTCGGGGCAGGGGGCTTGGGAGCAGTACTTC. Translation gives CASNSGQGAWEQYF.

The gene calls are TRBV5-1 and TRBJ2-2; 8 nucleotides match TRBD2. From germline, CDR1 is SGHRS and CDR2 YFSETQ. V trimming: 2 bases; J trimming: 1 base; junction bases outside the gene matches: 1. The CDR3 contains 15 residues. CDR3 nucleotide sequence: TGCGCCAGCAGCTTTACTAGCGGGAACACCGGGGAGCTGTTTTTT. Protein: CASSFTSGNTGELFF.

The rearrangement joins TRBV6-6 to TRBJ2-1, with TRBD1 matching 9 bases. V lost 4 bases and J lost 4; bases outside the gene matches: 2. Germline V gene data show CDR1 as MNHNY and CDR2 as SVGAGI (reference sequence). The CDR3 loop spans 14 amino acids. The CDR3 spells CASSSGQGYNEQFF. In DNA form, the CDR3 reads TGTGCCAGCAGTTCGGGACAGGGTTACAATGAGCAGTTCTTC.

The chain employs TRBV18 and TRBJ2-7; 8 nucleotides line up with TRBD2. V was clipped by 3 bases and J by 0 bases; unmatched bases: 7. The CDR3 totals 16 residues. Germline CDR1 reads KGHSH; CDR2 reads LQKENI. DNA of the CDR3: TGTGCCAGCTCACCCTATACCGGGACTAGCTCCTACGAGCAGTACTTC. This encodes CASSPYTGTSSYEQYF.

The CDR3 coding sequence is TGTGCCAGTAGAGGGACTCCTAGCGAGCAGTACTTC. Translated, it gives CASRGTPSEQYF. V gene TRBV19 combines with J gene TRBJ2-7; D possibly corresponds to TRBD2 (6 bases). CDR1 and CDR2 from the germline V gene are LNHDA and SQIVND (reference sequence). This CDR3 spans 12 amino acids. V was pared by 6 bases and J by 6 bases, with 12 bases between.

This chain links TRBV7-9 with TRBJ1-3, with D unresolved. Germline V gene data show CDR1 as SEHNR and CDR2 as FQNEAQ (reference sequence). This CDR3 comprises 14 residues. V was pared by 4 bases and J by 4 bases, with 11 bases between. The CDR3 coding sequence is TGTGCCAGCAGCTCGACTGAAGGCGGAAACACCATATATTTT. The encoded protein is CASSSTEGGNTIYF.

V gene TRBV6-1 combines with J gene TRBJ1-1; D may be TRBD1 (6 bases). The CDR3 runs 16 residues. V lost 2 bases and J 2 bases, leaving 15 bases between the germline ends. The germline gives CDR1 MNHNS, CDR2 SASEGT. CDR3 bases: TGTGCCAGCAGTGAATACGCAGGGGTCACCAACACTGAAGCTTTCTTT. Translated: CASSEYAGVTNTEAFF.

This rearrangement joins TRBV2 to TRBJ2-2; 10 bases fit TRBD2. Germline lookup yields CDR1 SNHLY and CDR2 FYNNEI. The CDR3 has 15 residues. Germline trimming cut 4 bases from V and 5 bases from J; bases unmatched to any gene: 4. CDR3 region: CASSVKREGTGELFF. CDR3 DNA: TGTGCCAGCAGTGTGAAGCGGGAGGGGACCGGGGAGCTGTTTTTT. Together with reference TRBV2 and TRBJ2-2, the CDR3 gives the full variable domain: EPEVTQTPSHQVTQMGQEVILRCVPISNHLYFYWYRQILGQKVEFLVSFYNNEISEKSEIFDDQFSVERPDGSNFTLKIRSTKLEDSAMYFCASSVKREGTGELFFGEGSRLTVL.

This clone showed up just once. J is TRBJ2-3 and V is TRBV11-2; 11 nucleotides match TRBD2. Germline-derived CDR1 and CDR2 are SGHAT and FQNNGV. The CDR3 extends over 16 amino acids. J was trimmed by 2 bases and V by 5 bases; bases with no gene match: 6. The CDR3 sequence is CASSTGLAGVTDTQYF. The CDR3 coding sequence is TGTGCCAGCAGCACCGGACTAGCGGGTGTCACAGATACGCAGTATTTT. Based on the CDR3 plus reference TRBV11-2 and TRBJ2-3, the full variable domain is EAGVAQSPRYKIIEKRQSVAFWCNPISGHATLYWYQQILGQGPKLLIQFQNNGVVDDSQLPKDRFSAERLKGVDSTLKIQPAKLEDSAVYLCASSTGLAGVTDTQYFGPGTRLTVL.

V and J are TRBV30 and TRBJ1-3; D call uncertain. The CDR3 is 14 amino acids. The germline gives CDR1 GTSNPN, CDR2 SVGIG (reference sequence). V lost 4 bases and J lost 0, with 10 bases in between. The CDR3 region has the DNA TGTGCCTGGAATAAACGGAGCTCTGGAAACACCATATATTTT. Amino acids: CAWNKRSSGNTIYF. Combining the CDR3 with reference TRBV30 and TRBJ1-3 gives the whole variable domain SQTIHQWPATLVQPVGSPLSLECTVEGTSNPNLYWYRQAAGRGLQLLFYSVGIGQISSEVPQNLSASRPQDRQFILSSKKLLLSDSGFYLCAWNKRSSGNTIYFGEGSWLTVV.

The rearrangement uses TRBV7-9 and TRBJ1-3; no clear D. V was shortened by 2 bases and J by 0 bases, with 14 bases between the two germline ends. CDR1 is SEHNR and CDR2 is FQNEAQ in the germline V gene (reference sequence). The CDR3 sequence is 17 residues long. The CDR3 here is CASSLSQAIFSGNTIYF. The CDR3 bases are TGTGCCAGCAGCTTATCCCAGGCAATATTCTCTGGAAACACCATATATTTT.

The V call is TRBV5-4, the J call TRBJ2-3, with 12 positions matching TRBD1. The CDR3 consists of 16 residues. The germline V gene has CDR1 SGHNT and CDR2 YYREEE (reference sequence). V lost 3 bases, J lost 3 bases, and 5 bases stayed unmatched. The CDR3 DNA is TGTGCCAGCAGCTCTGGGACAGGGGGCTTTACAGATACGCAGTATTTT. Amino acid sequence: CASSSGTGGFTDTQYF. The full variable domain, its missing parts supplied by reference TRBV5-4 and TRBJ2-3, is ETGVTQSPTHLIKTRGQQVTLRCSSQSGHNTVSWYQQALGQGPQFIFQYYREEENGRGNFPPRFSGLQFPNYSSELNVNALELDDSALYLCASSSGTGGFTDTQYFGPGTRLTVL.

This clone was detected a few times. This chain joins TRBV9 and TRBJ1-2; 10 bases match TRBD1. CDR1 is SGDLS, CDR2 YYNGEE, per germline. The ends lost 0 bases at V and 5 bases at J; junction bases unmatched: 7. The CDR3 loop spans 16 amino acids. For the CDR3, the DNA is TGTGCCAGCAGCGTAGACCCGACAGGGGGCAAATATGGCTACACCTTC. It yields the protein CASSVDPTGGKYGYTF.

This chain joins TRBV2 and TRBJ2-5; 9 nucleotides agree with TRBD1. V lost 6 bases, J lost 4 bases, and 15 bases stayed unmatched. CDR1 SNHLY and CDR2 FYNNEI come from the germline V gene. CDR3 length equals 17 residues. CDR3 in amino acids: CASRRQGGLGIAETQYF. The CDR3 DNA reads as TGTGCCAGCAGACGACAGGGGGGGCTGGGGATCGCAGAGACCCAGTACTTC.

The CDR3 DNA is TGTGCCAGCAGTCTTGGCGGGGGGCTGAATCAGCCCCAGCATTTT. Translating it yields CASSLGGGLNQPQHF. This rearrangement joins TRBV14 to TRBJ1-5; maybe TRBD1 (6 bases). Trimming removed 6 bases from V and 4 bases from J, with 16 bases in between. The CDR3 spans 15 residues. Germline V lookup: CDR1 SGHDN, CDR2 FVKESK.

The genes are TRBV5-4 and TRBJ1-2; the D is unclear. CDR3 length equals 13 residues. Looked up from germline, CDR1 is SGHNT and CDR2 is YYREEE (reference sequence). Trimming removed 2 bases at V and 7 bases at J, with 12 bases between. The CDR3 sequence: CASSFSGFGGYTF. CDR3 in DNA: TGTGCCAGCAGCTTTTCAGGTTTCGGTGGCTACACCTTC.

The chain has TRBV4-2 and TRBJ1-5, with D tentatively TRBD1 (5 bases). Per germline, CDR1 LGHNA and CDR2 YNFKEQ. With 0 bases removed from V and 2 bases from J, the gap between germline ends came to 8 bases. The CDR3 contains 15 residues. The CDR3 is CASSQEGHGNQPQHF. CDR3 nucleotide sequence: TGTGCCAGCAGCCAAGAGGGGCACGGCAATCAGCCCCAGCATTTT.

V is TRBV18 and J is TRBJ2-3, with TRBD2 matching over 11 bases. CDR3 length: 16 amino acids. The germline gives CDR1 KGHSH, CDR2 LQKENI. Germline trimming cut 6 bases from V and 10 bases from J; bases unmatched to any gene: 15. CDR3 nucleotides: TGTGCCAGCTCGGCCGGGACTAGCGGATTCGAGGGTCCGCAGTATTTT. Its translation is CASSAGTSGFEGPQYF.

The CDR3: CASSVGTSGRAGGTDTQYF. CDR3 DNA sequence: TGTGCCAGCAGCGTCGGGACTAGCGGGAGGGCGGGGGGCACAGATACGCAGTATTTT. V usage is TRBV7-8 and J usage is TRBJ2-3; 16 bases fit TRBD2. V shed 5 bases, J shed 1 base, and the junction held 9 bases outside the gene matches. Germline V lookup: CDR1 SGHVS, CDR2 FQNEAQ. There are 19 residues in the CDR3.

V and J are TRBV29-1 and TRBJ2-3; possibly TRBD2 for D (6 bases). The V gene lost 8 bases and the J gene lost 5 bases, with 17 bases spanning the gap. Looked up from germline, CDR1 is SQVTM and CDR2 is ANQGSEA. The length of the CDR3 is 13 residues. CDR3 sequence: CSFYGTPRDTQYF. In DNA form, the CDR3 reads TGCAGCTTCTACGGGACTCCCCGAGATACGCAGTATTTT.

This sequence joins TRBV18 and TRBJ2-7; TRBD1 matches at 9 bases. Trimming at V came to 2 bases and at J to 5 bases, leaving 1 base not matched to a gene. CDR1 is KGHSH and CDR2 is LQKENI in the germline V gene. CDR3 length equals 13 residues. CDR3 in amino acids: CASSPGTGNEQYF. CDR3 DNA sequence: TGTGCCAGCTCACCAGGGACAGGGAACGAGCAGTACTTC.

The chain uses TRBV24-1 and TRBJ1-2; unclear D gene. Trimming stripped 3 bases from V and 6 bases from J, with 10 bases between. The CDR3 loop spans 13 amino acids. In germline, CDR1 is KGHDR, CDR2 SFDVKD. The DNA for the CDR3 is TGTGCCACCAGTGATCGGGAAAGCGATGGCTACACCTTC. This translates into CATSDRESDGYTF.

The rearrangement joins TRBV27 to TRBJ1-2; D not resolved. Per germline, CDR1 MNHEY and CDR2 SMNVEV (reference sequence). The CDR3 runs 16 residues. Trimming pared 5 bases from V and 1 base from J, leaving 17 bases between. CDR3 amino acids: CASSPGGQVYNYGYTF. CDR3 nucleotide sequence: TGTGCCAGCAGTCCCGGAGGGCAGGTCTATAACTATGGCTACACCTTC.

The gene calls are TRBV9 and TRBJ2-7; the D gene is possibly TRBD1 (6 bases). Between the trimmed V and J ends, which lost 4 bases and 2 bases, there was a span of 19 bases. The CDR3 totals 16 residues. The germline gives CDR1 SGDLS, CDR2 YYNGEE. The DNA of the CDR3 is TGTGCCAGCAGCCTATTTGGTCCGTACAGGGCCTACGAGCAGTACTTC. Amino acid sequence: CASSLFGPYRAYEQYF.

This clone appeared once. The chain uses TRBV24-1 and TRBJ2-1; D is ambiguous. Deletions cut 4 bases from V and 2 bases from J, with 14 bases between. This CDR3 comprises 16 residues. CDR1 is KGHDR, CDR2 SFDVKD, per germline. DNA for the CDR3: TGTGCCACCAGTGACGCTGACAACACTCCCTACAATGAGCAGTTCTTC. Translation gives CATSDADNTPYNEQFF.